The clone carrying this T cell receptor beta chain showed up just once. Its antigen is still unknown. The data were obtained in a study of OX40 agonist ivuxolimab in advanced cancers. Overall study: Ivuxolimab is a fully human IgG2 antibody that activates OX40 (CD134). Study-level findings and limits: More expanded clones were found, on average, in CD8+ than in CD4+ T cells.

Assay: immunoSEQ multiplex PCR; the TCRdb copy retains only in-frame clones and omits some. The sample lists tens of thousands of clones, around 93% occurring once. Germline values: CDR1 MNHNY, CDR2 SVGAGI (reference sequence). The CDR3 is 15 amino acids. Trimming stripped 2 bases from V and 0 bases from J, with 11 bases between. The gene calls are TRBV6-6 and TRBJ2-7; tentative D call: TRBD2 (5 bases). This TCR derives from an adult with an advanced solid tumor such as melanoma, head and neck, liver or kidney cancer. This specimen was CD4+ or CD8+ T cells sorted from blood, taken in a trial of the OX40 agonist ivuxolimab. The CDR3 sequence is CASSYATSGSYEQYF. CDR3 sequence (DNA): TGTGCCAGCAGTTACGCGACCAGCGGCTCCTACGAGCAGTACTTC.